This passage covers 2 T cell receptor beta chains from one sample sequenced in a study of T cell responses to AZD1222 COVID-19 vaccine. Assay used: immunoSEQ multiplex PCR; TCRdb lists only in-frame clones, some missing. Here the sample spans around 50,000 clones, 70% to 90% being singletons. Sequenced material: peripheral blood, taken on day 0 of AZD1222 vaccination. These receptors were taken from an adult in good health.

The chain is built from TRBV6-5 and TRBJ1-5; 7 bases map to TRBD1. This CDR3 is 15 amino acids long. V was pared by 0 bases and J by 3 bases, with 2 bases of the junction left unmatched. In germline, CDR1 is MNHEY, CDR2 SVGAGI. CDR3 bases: TGTGCCAGCAGTTACTCAGGGGGCCTCAATCAGCCCCAGCATTTT. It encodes CASSYSGGLNQPQHF.

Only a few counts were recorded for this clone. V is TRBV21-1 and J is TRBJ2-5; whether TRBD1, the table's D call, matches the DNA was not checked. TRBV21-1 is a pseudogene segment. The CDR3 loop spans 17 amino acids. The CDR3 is CASSKGQGRARQETQYF. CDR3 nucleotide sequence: TGTGCCAGCAGCAAAGGACAGGGGCGAGCCAGACAAGAGACCCAGTACTTC.